The 8 T cell receptor beta chains below all came from one sample that was sequenced in a study of blood T cells in healthy people across ages. Then a second PCR, running roughly 6 to 12 cycles, was carried out with a sample-barcoded 5' primer and a J-beta primer mix. Via MiXCR, TCRdb re-called the 5' RACE reads, giving one row per CDR3 protein. Of some 1.7 million distinct CDR3 sequences listed, roughly 27% were seen once; the top ten hold 7% to 9%. The sequenced material came from blood. The receptors derive from a woman under 40 in good health.

J is TRBJ2-1 and V is TRBV30, with 9 nucleotides matching TRBD1. V was pared by 2 bases and J by 6 bases, with 17 bases of the junction left unmatched. The CDR3 loop spans 18 amino acids. Per germline, CDR1 GTSNPN and CDR2 SVGIG (reference sequence). In DNA, the CDR3 is TGTGCCTGGAGTCCCACAAGAACCGGGACAGGGCCCTTCAATGAGCAGTTCTTC. It is translated as CAWSPTRTGTGPFNEQFF.

This chain connects TRBV6-5 to TRBJ1-5; 7 nucleotides align to TRBD1. This CDR3 comprises 16 residues. V lost 4 bases and J lost 5; bases outside the gene matches: 11. Germline lookup yields CDR1 MNHEY and CDR2 SVGAGI. DNA for the CDR3: TGTGCCAGCAGTTCTTTCGGCAGGGGGAGGCATCAGCCCCAGCATTTT. Translation: CASSSFGRGRHQPQHF.

This clonotype has more than one count but fewer than ten. The chain links TRBV18 to TRBJ1-5, with TRBD1 matching over 9 bases. Trimming at V came to 3 bases and at J to 7 bases, leaving 7 bases not matched to a gene. This CDR3 region has 15 residues. Germline V lookup: CDR1 KGHSH, CDR2 LQKENI. Written as DNA, the CDR3 is TGTGCCAGCTCACCGGGACAGGGAATCGGGCAGCCCCAGCATTTT. Translation: CASSPGQGIGQPQHF. The entire variable domain, with the rest obtained from reference TRBV18 and TRBJ1-5, is as follows: NAGVMQNPRHLVRRRGQEARLRCSPMKGHSHVYWYRQLPEEGLKFMVYLQKENIIDESGMPKERFSAEFPKEGPSILRIQQVVRGDSAAYFCASSPGQGIGQPQHFGDGTRLSIL.

This sequence joins TRBV20-1 and TRBJ2-4; D may be TRBD1 (6 bases). CDR1 and CDR2 from the germline V gene are DFQATT and SNEGSKA (reference sequence). V dropped 7 bases and J dropped 2 bases, with 12 bases sitting between them. The CDR3 runs 13 residues. The CDR3 is CSVTTGTKNIQYF. CDR3 nucleotides: TGCAGTGTCACGACAGGCACCAAAAACATTCAGTACTTC.

This clonotype was counted ten times or more. The CDR3 protein is CATQTGGNYEQYF. CDR3 in DNA: TGTGCCACCCAAACAGGGGGCAACTACGAGCAGTACTTC. The chain has TRBV28 and TRBJ2-7; TRBD1 matches at 9 bases. The CDR3 is made up of 13 amino acids. Germline V gene data show CDR1 as MDHEN and CDR2 as SYDVKM. V was clipped by 10 bases and J by 3 bases; unmatched bases: 7.

This rearrangement joins TRBV7-9 to TRBJ2-5; 8 bases align to TRBD2. The germline V gene encodes CDR1 SEHNR and CDR2 FQNEAQ (reference sequence). The CDR3 loop spans 16 amino acids. The V and J ends lost 1 base and 2 bases, in that order; junction bases with no gene match: 6. The chain's CDR3 is CASSLGPAGVQETQYF. The CDR3 nucleotides are TGTGCCAGCAGCTTAGGACCAGCGGGGGTGCAAGAGACCCAGTACTTC.

This clonotype has more than one count but fewer than ten. The rearrangement links TRBV29-1 to TRBJ2-2; D possibly matches TRBD1 or TRBD2 (5 bases each). Germline V CDR1 and CDR2: SQVTM, ANQGSEA. This CDR3 has 13 amino acids. V lost 7 bases, J lost 1 base, and 10 bases lay in between. The CDR3 spells CSGGLGNTGELFF. CDR3 nucleotide sequence: TGCAGCGGGGGGTTGGGGAACACCGGGGAGCTGTTTTTT.

This clonotype was counted between two and nine times. The chain joins TRBV20-1 to TRBJ2-1, with 16 bases that match TRBD2. Germline V CDR1 and CDR2: DFQATT, SNEGSKA (reference sequence). Trimming cost V 6 bases and J 8 bases; bases outside gene matches: 4. This CDR3 is 14 amino acids long. CDR3 amino acids: CSAGLAGGPYEQFF. Here the CDR3 DNA reads TGCAGTGCGGGACTAGCGGGAGGGCCCTATGAGCAGTTCTTC.